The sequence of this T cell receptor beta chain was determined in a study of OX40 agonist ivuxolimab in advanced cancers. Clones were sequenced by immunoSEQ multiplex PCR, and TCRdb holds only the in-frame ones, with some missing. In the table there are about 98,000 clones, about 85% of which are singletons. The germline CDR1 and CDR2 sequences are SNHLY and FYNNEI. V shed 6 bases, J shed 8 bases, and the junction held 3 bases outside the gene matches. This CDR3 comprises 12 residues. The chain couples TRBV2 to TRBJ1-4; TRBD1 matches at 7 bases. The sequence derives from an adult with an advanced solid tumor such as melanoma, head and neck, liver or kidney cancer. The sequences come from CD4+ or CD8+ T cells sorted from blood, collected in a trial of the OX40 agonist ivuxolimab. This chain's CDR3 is CASSGTDEKLFF. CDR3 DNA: TGTGCCAGCAGCGGGACAGACGAAAAACTGTTTTTT. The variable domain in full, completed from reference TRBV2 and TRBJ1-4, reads EPEVTQTPSHQVTQMGQEVILRCVPISNHLYFYWYRQILGQKVEFLVSFYNNEISEKSEIFDDQFSVERPDGSNFTLKIRSTKLEDSAMYFCASSGTDEKLFFGSGTQLSVL.